This paragraph covers one T cell receptor beta chain sequence. This clonotype has at least ten counts. Its antigen is not yet known. One base away there is no much larger clone; base qualities are not given. The intended sense of this specimen's time point label: newly diagnosed GD, antithyroid drugs for less than 3 months. For both TCR sequencing and RNA sequencing, RNA was extracted from PBMCs using TRIzol. The diagnosis of Graves' disease followed American Thyroid Association guidelines. Recruitment of patients was carried out at an endocrinology department in Xi'an, China. From each patient, about 8.9 milliliters of peripheral blood was collected into an EDTA anticoagulant tube. PBMCs were isolated by Ficoll Paque Plus density gradient separation without further T cell sorting. An Agilent 2100 Bioanalyzer and agarose gel were used to check RNA quality, and a NanoDrop 2000 was used to measure RNA concentration.

The data stem from a study of regulatory T cells in long-lasting Graves disease (dated by TCRdb to about 2021). In the study overall: Newly diagnosed Graves' disease patients had taken antithyroid drugs for less than 3 months. Persistent Graves' disease patients were compared with newly diagnosed Graves' disease patients by peripheral blood TCR sequencing and RNA sequencing. The study took place in China and was registered as a clinical trial. A total of around 33 samples were covered by TCR sequencing, comprising around 13 persistent and roughly 20 newly diagnosed Graves' disease patients.

Library preparation was by multiplex PCR. For sequencing, an Illumina HiSeq 4000 was employed. CDR3 regions were amplified by Arm-PCR with iRepertoire HTBI primers to construct TCR beta libraries. PCR products were gel purified before sequencing. Per the source publication's procedure: A total of fewer than 65 TRBV and 14 TRBJ segments were identified across samples and were used for gene usage analysis of CDR3 amino acid clonotypes. Filtered high-quality paired reads were merged into contigs using COPE and FqMerger. BLAST was used to align contigs to IMGT TRBV, TRBD and TRBJ reference genes, and CDR3 was defined according to IMGT. Any clonotype with a frequency above 0.1% was classified as a highly expanded clone. Repertoire diversity was measured by Shannon entropy, and V-J evenness by the Gini coefficient. A clonotype was considered public if more than one individual shared it. TCRdb itself trimmed the public reads at Q25 with fastp, ran MiXCR and retained productive beta chains. Rows with a matching CDR3 protein are joined into one entry that keeps the most common DNA and genes. Here the V and J calls rest on TCRdb's processing, not on the authors' analysis. This sample comprises a few hundred thousand distinct CDR3 sequences, about 18% of them detected only once. Over 20% of the sample is in the top ten clones.

General conclusions and limits of the study: As a limitation, the authors acknowledged that the small sample size may reduce accuracy. Patients with persistent disease shared more public clonotypes (around 3,000) than newly diagnosed patients did (around 1,000). Compared with newly diagnosed patients, patients with persistent Graves' disease had lower TCR Shannon entropy and fewer highly expanded clones, which suggests clonal expansion. Because the primary lesion, thyroid tissue, could not be accessed, the study looked at peripheral blood alone. Sequencing and analysis were limited to the TCR beta chain.

Specimen: peripheral blood mononuclear cells (PBMCs), collected at new diagnosis, from a patient treated with antithyroid drugs. The source of this sequence is a female donor with Graves disease.

The nucleotide sequence reads TGTGCCAGCAGCCAAGGCGGGAGGGAGACCGGGGAGCTGTTTTTT. The resulting protein is CASSQGGRETGELFF. The V gene is TRBV4-2 and the J gene is TRBJ2-2, and TRBD2 aligns with 9 junction nucleotides. From its cysteine to its phenylalanine, the CDR3 spans 15 amino acids. Only the CDR3 DNA stays, 45 bases, in frame from base 1. V is cut back by 1 base and J by 5 bases, with 2 bases in the junction unmatched. CDR1 and CDR2, looked up from the germline V gene, are LGHNA and YNFKEQ.